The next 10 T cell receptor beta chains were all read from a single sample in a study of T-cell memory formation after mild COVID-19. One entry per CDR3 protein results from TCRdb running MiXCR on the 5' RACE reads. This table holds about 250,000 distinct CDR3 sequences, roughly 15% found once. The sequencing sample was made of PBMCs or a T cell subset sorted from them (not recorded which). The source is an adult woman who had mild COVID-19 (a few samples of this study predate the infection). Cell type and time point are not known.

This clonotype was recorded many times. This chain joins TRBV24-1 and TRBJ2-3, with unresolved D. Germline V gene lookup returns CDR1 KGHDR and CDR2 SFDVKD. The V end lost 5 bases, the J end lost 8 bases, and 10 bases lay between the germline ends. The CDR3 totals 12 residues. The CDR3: CATSAVGGTQYF. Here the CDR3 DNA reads TGTGCCACCAGTGCAGTCGGTGGTACGCAGTATTTT.

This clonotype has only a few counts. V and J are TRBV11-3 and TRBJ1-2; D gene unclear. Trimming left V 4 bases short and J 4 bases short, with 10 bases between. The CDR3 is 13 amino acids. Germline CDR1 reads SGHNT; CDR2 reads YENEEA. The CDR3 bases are TGTGCCAGCAGCTCTCAGAATGGCTATGGCTACACCTTC. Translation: CASSSQNGYGYTF.

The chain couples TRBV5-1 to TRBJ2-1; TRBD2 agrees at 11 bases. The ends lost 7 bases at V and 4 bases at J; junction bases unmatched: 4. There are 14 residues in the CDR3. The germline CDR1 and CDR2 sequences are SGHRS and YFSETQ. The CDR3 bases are TGCGCCAGCGCCGGGACTAGCGGATACAATGAGCAGTTCTTC. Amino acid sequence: CASAGTSGYNEQFF.

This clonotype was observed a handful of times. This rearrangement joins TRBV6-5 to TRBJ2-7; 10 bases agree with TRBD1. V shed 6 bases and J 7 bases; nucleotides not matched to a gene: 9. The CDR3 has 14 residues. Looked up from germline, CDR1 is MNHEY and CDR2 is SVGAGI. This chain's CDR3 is CASRNPGTGEEQYF. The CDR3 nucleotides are TGTGCCAGCAGAAACCCCGGGACAGGGGAAGAGCAGTACTTC.

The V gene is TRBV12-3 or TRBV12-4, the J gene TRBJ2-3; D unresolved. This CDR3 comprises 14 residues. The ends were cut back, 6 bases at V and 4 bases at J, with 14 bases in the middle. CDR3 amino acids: CASSGPQVADTQYF. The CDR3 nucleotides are TGTGCCAGCAGCGGGCCGCAGGTCGCAGATACGCAGTATTTT.

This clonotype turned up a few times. CDR3 loop: CSATPGRLNTEAFF. The CDR3 DNA sequence: TGCAGCGCCACCCCGGGACGGCTGAACACTGAAGCTTTCTTT. The rearrangement links TRBV29-1 to TRBJ1-1; D is possibly TRBD1 (5 bases). Germline CDR1 reads SQVTM; CDR2 reads ANQGSEA. This CDR3 is 14 amino acids long. Trimming pared 7 bases from V and 0 bases from J, leaving 15 bases between.

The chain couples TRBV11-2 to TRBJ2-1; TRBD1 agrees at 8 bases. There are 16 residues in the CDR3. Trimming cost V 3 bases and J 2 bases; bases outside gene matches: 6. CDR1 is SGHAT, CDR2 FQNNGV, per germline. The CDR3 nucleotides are TGTGCCAGCAGCTTGGGATTGACAGGGGCCTACAATGAGCAGTTCTTC. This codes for CASSLGLTGAYNEQFF.

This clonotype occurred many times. DNA of the CDR3: TGTGCCAGCAGTTACGACAGGGGGCGCGGGGAGCAGTACTTC. Its translation is CASSYDRGRGEQYF. V and J are TRBV6-5 and TRBJ2-7; 10 bases are shared with TRBD1. CDR1 is MNHEY and CDR2 is SVGAGI in the germline V gene. V trimming: 2 bases; J trimming: 7 bases; junction bases outside the gene matches: 5. This CDR3 contains 14 residues.

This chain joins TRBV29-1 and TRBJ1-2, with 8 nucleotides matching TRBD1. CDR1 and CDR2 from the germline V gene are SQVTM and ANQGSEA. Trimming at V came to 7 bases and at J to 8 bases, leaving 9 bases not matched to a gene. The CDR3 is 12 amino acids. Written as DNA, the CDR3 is TGCAGCGAGGGAGACAGGGGAGGAGGCTACACCTTC. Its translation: CSEGDRGGGYTF.

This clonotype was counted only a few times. The CDR3 nucleotides read TGTGCCAGCAGCTTGGTGGGGTCGGGCAATGAGCAGTTCTTC. Protein product: CASSLVGSGNEQFF. The chain couples TRBV5-6 to TRBJ2-1; D gene ambiguous. CDR1 SGHDT and CDR2 YYEEEE come from the germline V gene. The V gene lost 0 bases and the J gene lost 6 bases, with 10 bases spanning the gap. CDR3 length: 14 residues.